This T cell receptor beta chain originates from a study of T cells of healthy individuals. The CDR3 sequence is 13 residues long. Between the trimmed V and J ends, which lost 1 base and 7 bases, there was a span of 6 bases. Germline V gene lookup returns CDR1 SGHDT and CDR2 YYEEEE. MiXCR, run by TCRdb on the 5' RACE reads, gives a single entry per CDR3 protein. This sample has 85,000 to 100,000 distinct CDR3 sequences, with approximately 16% found just once. This chain links TRBV5-6 with TRBJ1-6; D remains unclear. The sequence was obtained from a human donor in good health. This CDR3 is CASSLQTNSPLHF. The CDR3, as DNA: TGTGCCAGCAGCTTGCAGACAAATTCACCCCTCCACTTT.